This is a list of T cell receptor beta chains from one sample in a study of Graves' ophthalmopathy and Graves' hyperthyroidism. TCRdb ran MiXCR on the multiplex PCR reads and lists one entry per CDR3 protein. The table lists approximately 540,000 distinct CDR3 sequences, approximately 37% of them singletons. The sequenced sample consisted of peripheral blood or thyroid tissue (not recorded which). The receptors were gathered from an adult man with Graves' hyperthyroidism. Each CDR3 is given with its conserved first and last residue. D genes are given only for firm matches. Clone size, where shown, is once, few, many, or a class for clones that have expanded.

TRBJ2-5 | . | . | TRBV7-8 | TGTGCCAGCAGCTTAGATGGCAATCAGCCCCAGTACTTC | CASSLDGNQPQYF
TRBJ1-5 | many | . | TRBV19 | TGTGCCAGTAGTATAGATCTTAGGCTTCAGCCCCAGCATTTT | CASSIDLRLQPQHF
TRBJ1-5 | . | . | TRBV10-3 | TGTGCCATCAGTGAGCGGGGACAGCCCCAGCATTTT | CAISERGQPQHF
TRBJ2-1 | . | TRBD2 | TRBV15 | TGTGCCACCAAGACCGACGCTTCCCCGACTAGCGGGCCGTACAATGAGCAGTTCTTC | CATKTDASPTSGPYNEQFF
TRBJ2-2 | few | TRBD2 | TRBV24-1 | TGTGCCACCAGTGGTAGCGGGGGTCGCACCGGGGAGCTGTTTTTT | CATSGSGGRTGELFF
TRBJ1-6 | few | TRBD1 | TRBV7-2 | TGTGCCAGCAGCTGGGGACAGTTCTATAATTCACCCCTCCACTTT | CASSWGQFYNSPLHF
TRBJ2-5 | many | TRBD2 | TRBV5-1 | TGCGCCAGCAGCTATGGGACTAATCAAGAGACCCAGTACTTC | CASSYGTNQETQYF
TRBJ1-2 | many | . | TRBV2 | TGTGCCAGCAGTGAATGGGGGTCAGGAGATGGCTACACCTTC | CASSEWGSGDGYTF
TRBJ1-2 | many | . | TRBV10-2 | TGCGCCAGCAGTGAGGCCGGGCTTAACTATGGCTACACCTTC | CASSEAGLNYGYTF
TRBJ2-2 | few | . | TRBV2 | TGTGCCAGCAGCGACAGAATATTAGCGAACACCGGGGAGCTGTTTTTT | CASSDRILANTGELFF
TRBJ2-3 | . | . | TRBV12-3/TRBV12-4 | TGTGCCAGCAGTATAGCCGGGACTCCAGATACGCAGTATTTT | CASSIAGTPDTQYF
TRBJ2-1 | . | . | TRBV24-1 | TGTGCCACCAGTGACCAGGGACTCCACGAGCAGTTCTTC | CATSDQGLHEQFF
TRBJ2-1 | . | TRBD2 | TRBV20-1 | TGCAGTGCGGCTGGACTAGCGAACAATGAGCAGTTCTTC | CSAAGLANNEQFF
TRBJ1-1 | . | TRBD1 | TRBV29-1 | TGCAGCGTGACAGGGGGGGGTGGAGCTTTCTTT | CSVTGGGGAFF
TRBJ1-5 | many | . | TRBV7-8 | TGTGCCAGCAGCCTTAATAGCAATCAGCCCCAGCATTTT | CASSLNSNQPQHF
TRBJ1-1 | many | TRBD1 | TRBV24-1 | TGTGCCACAACGGACAGGAGCCGAATGAACACTGAAGCTTTCTTT | CATTDRSRMNTEAFF
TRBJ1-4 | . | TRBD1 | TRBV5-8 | TGTGCCAGCAGCTTGCCGCAGGGGGTTGCTAATGAAAAACTGTTTTTT | CASSLPQGVANEKLFF
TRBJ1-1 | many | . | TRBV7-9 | TGTGCCAGTAGTCTGAGCGAAATGAACACTGAAGCTTTCTTT | CASSLSEMNTEAFF
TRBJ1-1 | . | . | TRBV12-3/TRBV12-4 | TGTGCCAGCAGGGATACCGGGACAAAAGTCATGAACACTGAAGCTTTCTTT | CASRDTGTKVMNTEAFF
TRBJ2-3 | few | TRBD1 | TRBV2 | TGTGCCAGCAGAGCGACAGGGGTGGATACGCAGTATTTT | CASRATGVDTQYF
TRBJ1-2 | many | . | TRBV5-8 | TGTGCCAGCAGCTTGGCCGGACCGATCTATGGCTACACCTTC | CASSLAGPIYGYTF
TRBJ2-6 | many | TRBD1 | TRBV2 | TGTGCCAGCAGTACAAACCGGGACAGGGGGGTATCTGGGGCCAACGTCCTGACTTTC | CASSTNRDRGVSGANVLTF
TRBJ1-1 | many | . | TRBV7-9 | TGTGCCAGCAGTTCCGGACAATTGAACACTGAAGCTTTCTTT | CASSSGQLNTEAFF
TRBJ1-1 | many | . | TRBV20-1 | TGCAGTGCTAGAGATTTCCGCCGGGACGAAGCTTTCTTT | CSARDFRRDEAFF
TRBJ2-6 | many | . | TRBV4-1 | TGCGCCAGCAGCCAAGATCTGACTGGGGCCAACGTCCTGACTTTC | CASSQDLTGANVLTF
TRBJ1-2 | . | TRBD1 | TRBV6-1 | TGTGCCAGCAGTGACGCGACAGGGGGCGCCTTTGGCTACACCTTC | CASSDATGGAFGYTF
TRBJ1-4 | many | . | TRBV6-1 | TGTGCCAGCGCGGACAGCCCCACAACTAATGAAAAACTGTTTTTT | CASADSPTTNEKLFF
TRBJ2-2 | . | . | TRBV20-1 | TGCAGTGCTAAGCGGGCAGGGGAGCTGTTTTTT | CSAKRAGELFF
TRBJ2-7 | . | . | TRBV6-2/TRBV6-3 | TGTGCCAGCAGTTACGATATGGCAACCACCTACGAGCAGTACTTC | CASSYDMATTYEQYF
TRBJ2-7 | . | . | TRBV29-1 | TGCAGCGTTGAAAATTGGGGACACAGCTACGAGCAGTACTTC | CSVENWGHSYEQYF
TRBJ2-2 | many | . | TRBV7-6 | TGTGCCAGCAGCTTTAGACAGCACACCGGGGAGCTGTTTTTT | CASSFRQHTGELFF
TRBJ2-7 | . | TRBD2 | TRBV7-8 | TGTGCCAGCAGCGAGACTAGCGGGGGGGCGGGGGAGCAGTACTTC | CASSETSGGAGEQYF
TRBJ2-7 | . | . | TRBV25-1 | TGTGCCAGCAGTGAATTAGGGCCTACCTACGAGCAGTACTTC | CASSELGPTYEQYF
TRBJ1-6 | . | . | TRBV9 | TGTGCCAGCAGCGTAGCTGGGAACAGTTCACCCCTCCACTTT | CASSVAGNSSPLHF
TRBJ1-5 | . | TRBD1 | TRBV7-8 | TGTGCCAGCAGCTTAGGTCGCAGGGGGCATCAGCCCCAGCATTTT | CASSLGRRGHQPQHF
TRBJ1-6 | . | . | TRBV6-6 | TGTGCCAGCAGTGCCGGACACAGGGTGGAGTATTCGCCCCTCCACTTT | CASSAGHRVEYSPLHF
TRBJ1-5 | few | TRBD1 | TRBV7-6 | TGTGCCAGCAGCCGGACAGGGGGCATGGATCAGCCCCAGCATTTT | CASSRTGGMDQPQHF
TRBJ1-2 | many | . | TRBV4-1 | TGCGCCAGCAGCCAGTTGACAGGCTATGGCTACACCTTC | CASSQLTGYGYTF
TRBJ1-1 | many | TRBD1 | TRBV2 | TGTGCCAGCAGTGAAGGGACGACAGGGAGAACTGAAGCTTTCTTT | CASSEGTTGRTEAFF
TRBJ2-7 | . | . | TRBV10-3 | TGTGCCAGCAGTGATCGCGACAGGATAATCTACGAGCAGTACTTC | CASSDRDRIIYEQYF
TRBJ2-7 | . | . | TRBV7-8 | TGTGCCAGCAGCTTAACGGCCGGCTACGAGCAGTACTTC | CASSLTAGYEQYF
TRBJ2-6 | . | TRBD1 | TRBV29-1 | TGCAGCGTTGTTTCGGGACAGGGACCTGGGGCCAACGTCCTGACTTTC | CSVVSGQGPGANVLTF
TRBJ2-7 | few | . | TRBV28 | TGTGCCAGCAGCGCTGACAACATCGAGCAGTACTTC | CASSADNIEQYF
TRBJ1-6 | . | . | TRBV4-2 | TGTGCCAGCAGCTCTCCGGGAGATTCACCCCTCCACTTT | CASSSPGDSPLHF
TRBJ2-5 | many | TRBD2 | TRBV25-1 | TGTGCCAGCAGTGCCAGCGGGGCACAGTACTTC | CASSASGAQYF
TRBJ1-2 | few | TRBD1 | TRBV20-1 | TGCAGTGCTTGGACAGGGGAAGGCTACACCTTC | CSAWTGEGYTF
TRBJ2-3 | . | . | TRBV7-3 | TGTGCCAGCAGTACCGGCGGCGGGATGTACACAGATACGCAGTATTTT | CASSTGGGMYTDTQYF
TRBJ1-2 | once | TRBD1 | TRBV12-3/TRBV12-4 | TGTGCCAGCAGGGGACAGGGAATTTGGGATGGCTACACCTTC | CASRGQGIWDGYTF
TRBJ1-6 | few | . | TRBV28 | TGTGCCAGCTCGCGGGACACGAATTCACCCCTCCACTTT | CASSRDTNSPLHF
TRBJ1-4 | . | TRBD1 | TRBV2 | TGTGCCAGCAGGATGGGGGGACAGGGGGTCAAACTGTTTTTT | CASRMGGQGVKLFF
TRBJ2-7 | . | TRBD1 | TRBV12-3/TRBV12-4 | TGTGCCAGCAGTCCCTACTTCGACAGGGAATTTTTCTACGAGCAGTACTTC | CASSPYFDREFFYEQYF
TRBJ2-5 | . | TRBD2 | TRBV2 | TGTGCCAGCATTGGCCCCGGGACTAGCGGGAGAGGGCCCCAAGAGACCCAGTACTTC | CASIGPGTSGRGPQETQYF
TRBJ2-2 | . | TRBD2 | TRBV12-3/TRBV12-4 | TGTGCCAGCACCCCCGGCGGGGGGCGATTGTTCGACGGGGAGCTGTTTTTT | CASTPGGGRLFDGELFF
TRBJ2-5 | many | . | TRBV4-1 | TGCGCCAGCAGCCAAGAACAGACTCGCCAAGAGACCCAGTACTTC | CASSQEQTRQETQYF